This T cell receptor (beta chain) was profiled in a study of cytomegalovirus exposure and HLA in healthy donors. The study's findings and limits: Exclusion as indistinguishable affected some V segments, including TRBV6-2 and TRBV6-3.

PCR primers comprised 60 Vbeta and 13 Jbeta primers. Generated by immunoSEQ multiplex PCR, the TCRdb table keeps only in-frame clones and is missing some. With 200,000 or so clones in the sample, the ten largest clones hold less than 0.85%. For this clone: Its target is not known.

This CDR3 comprises 14 residues. Losses at the gene ends were 7 bases for V and 1 base for J; bases not matched to a gene: 4. Germline V gene sequence: CDR1 SGHRS, CDR2 YFSETQ. This sequence was found in a boy younger than 18 in good health and CMV-seronegative. The gene calls are TRBV5-1 and TRBJ1-1; 10 nucleotides agree with TRBD1. What was sequenced was PBMCs. The CDR3, as DNA: TGCGCCAGCGAGACAGGGGGCCAGAACACTGAAGCTTTCTTT. The encoded protein is CASETGGQNTEAFF.